Detailed here is one T cell receptor (beta chain). The antigen remains unidentified. The data belong to a study of T cell repertoires in cytomegalovirus infection. Study details: Newly reported HLA-C-restricted and thoroughly characterized HLA-B-restricted CMV epitopes were employed. Public TCR beta signature analysis indicated the presence of both CMV infection and matching HLA type. Whole-study results and caveats: Cumulative frequency (of public TCR beta family members) identified carriers of CMV plus the relevant HLA. Across the ex vivo response, the dominant clonotypes were HLA-C-restricted CMV-specific TCR beta clonotypes.

CDR3 length equals 15 residues. The germline V and J ends were trimmed by 4 bases and 10 bases, with 17 bases remaining between them. The V gene's germline CDR1 is SEHNR and CDR2 FQNEAQ (reference sequence). Each CDR3 protein gets one entry after TCRdb re-called the reads with MiXCR. The data show about 34,000 distinct CDR3 sequences, roughly half seen once. Sequencing used CD8+ T cells from cultured PBMCs, obtained from culture after CMV antigen stimulation. The rearrangement uses TRBV7-9 and TRBJ1-6; a possible D gene is TRBD1 (6 bases). This sequence was found in a human donor in good health (CMV status not recorded). Some clones in this sample may be carry-over from other donors' samples. The CDR3 nucleotides read TGTGCCAGCAGCTCTACGTCAGGGGTGGGGTCACCCCTCCACTTT. It yields the protein CASSSTSGVGSPLHF.